Shown below are 18 T cell receptor beta chains from a single sample sequenced in a study of blood T cell repertoires in COVID-19. Data came from immunoSEQ multiplex PCR; TCRdb stores just in-frame clones and leaves some out. The data contain under 300,000 clones, 70% to 90% of them singletons. Sequencing was performed on peripheral blood. These receptor sequences come from a woman aged 35 to 49 with acute or convalescent COVID-19.

This rearrangement joins TRBV2 to TRBJ1-4; D uncertain. V was clipped by 7 bases and J by 8 bases, with 20 bases between them. The CDR3 runs 15 residues. Germline CDR1 SNHLY, CDR2 FYNNEI. This chain's CDR3 is CASTVEGGDGEKLFF. DNA of the CDR3: TGTGCCAGCACCGTGGAGGGTGGGGATGGCGAAAAACTGTTTTTT.

The J gene is TRBJ1-2, the V gene TRBV5-1, with a possible D match to TRBD1 (6 bases). Per germline, CDR1 SGHRS and CDR2 YFSETQ. V was trimmed by 4 bases and J by 5 bases, leaving 15 bases between them. The CDR3 has 14 residues. The CDR3: CASSPQGSSYGYTF. The CDR3 DNA reads as TGCGCCAGCAGCCCACAGGGTTCCTCTTATGGCTACACCTTC.

The V call is TRBV5-4, the J call TRBJ1-1; no reliable D call. Germline V lookup: CDR1 SGHNT, CDR2 YYREEE (reference sequence). The CDR3 has 14 residues. V was clipped by 1 base and J by 5 bases, with 12 bases between them. The CDR3 coding sequence is TGTGCCAGCAGCTTGAACGCGCGGATGACTGAAGCTTTCTTT. This encodes CASSLNARMTEAFF.

The J gene is TRBJ1-2, the V gene TRBV6-5; 9 bases agree with TRBD1. The V gene end was trimmed by 7 bases and the J gene end by 5 bases; junction bases not matched to a gene: 8. Germline assignment: CDR1 MNHEY and CDR2 SVGAGI. This CDR3 has 14 residues. The CDR3 region is CASKRDRVGYGYTF. The DNA for the CDR3 is TGTGCCAGCAAAAGGGACAGGGTTGGGTATGGCTACACCTTC.

The chain recombines TRBV3-1 (or the pseudogene TRBV3-2) with TRBJ1-2; 9 bases are shared with TRBD1. Germline V gene lookup returns CDR1 LGHDT and CDR2 YNNKEL (reference sequence). V lost 4 bases, J lost 0 bases, and 6 bases stayed unmatched. The CDR3 is 16 residues long. Here the CDR3 reads CASSPTGGPTNYGYTF. CDR3 coding DNA: TGTGCCAGCAGCCCGACAGGGGGTCCTACTAACTATGGCTACACCTTC.

This chain joins TRBV6-5 and TRBJ1-3; a possible D gene is TRBD1 (5 bases). Germline CDR1 reads MNHEY; CDR2 reads SVGAGI. This CDR3 has 14 residues. V lost 10 bases, J lost 0 bases, and 13 bases lay in between. CDR3 sequence reads: CAIRRGPSGNTIYF. The CDR3 nucleotides are TGTGCCATAAGGAGGGGCCCCTCTGGAAACACCATATATTTT.

The chain links TRBV19 to TRBJ1-1; 8 bases fit TRBD1. CDR1 and CDR2 (germline): LNHDA, SQIVND (reference sequence). The V gene end was trimmed by 6 bases and the J gene end by 3 bases; junction bases not matched to a gene: 12. CDR3 length equals 16 residues. The DNA of the CDR3 is TGTGCCAGTAGGGGAAACAGGGGGTATCTGGACACTGAAGCTTTCTTT. As protein: CASRGNRGYLDTEAFF.

The chain has TRBV4-1 and TRBJ1-5, with TRBD1 identical over 7 bases. The germline V gene encodes CDR1 MGHRA and CDR2 YSYEKL. CDR3 size: 16 residues. The J segment lost 5 bases and the V segment lost 0 bases, leaving 7 bases of the junction unmatched. The DNA of the CDR3 is TGCGCCAGCAGCCAAGAAGGGGGCCACACTGATCAGCCCCAGCATTTT. Encoded protein: CASSQEGGHTDQPQHF.

This chain joins TRBV28 and TRBJ1-5; 7 nucleotides line up with TRBD1. Germline loops: CDR1 MDHEN, CDR2 SYDVKM. The J segment lost 6 bases and the V segment lost 6 bases, leaving 8 bases of the junction unmatched. The CDR3 totals 14 residues. CDR3 coding DNA: TGTGCCAGCAGGTCACAGGGGCGAAGTCAGCCCCAGCATTTT. Residues: CASRSQGRSQPQHF. The full variable domain, its missing parts supplied by reference TRBV28 and TRBJ1-5, is DVKVTQSSRYLVKRTGEKVFLECVQDMDHENMFWYRQDPGLGLRLIYFSYDVKMKEKGDIPEGYSVSREKKERFSLILESASTNQTSMYLCASRSQGRSQPQHFGDGTRLSIL.

J is TRBJ1-1 and V is TRBV9; 7 nucleotides match TRBD1. CDR1 is SGDLS, CDR2 YYNGEE, per germline. The trim removed 0 bases at V and 11 bases at J, leaving 10 bases unmatched. The CDR3 spans 14 residues. CDR3 sequence reads: CASSVGRRTGEAFF. The CDR3 DNA is TGTGCCAGCAGCGTAGGACGGAGGACAGGCGAGGCTTTCTTT.

This clone was recorded once. The genes are TRBV2 and TRBJ1-2; D may be TRBD1 (5 bases). Deletions cut 4 bases from V and 2 bases from J, with 11 bases between. Germline CDR1 reads SNHLY; CDR2 reads FYNNEI. The CDR3 is 14 residues long. The chain's CDR3 is CASSGNRQNYGYTF. As DNA, the CDR3 is TGTGCCAGCAGTGGGAACAGGCAAAACTATGGCTACACCTTC.

The rearrangement joins TRBV27 to TRBJ2-3; D is ambiguous. The CDR3 extends over 15 amino acids. CDR1 and CDR2 (germline): MNHEY, SMNVEV (reference sequence). The germline V and J ends were trimmed by 3 bases and 0 bases, with 10 bases remaining between them. CDR3 protein: CASSLVWASTDTQYF. CDR3 DNA: TGTGCCAGCAGTTTGGTCTGGGCTAGCACAGATACGCAGTATTTT.

The rearrangement links TRBV27 to TRBJ2-1; 13 positions agree with TRBD2. The CDR3 length is 18 residues. CDR1 and CDR2 from the germline V gene are MNHEY and SMNVEV (reference sequence). Germline trimming cut 4 bases from V and 5 bases from J; bases unmatched to any gene: 11. The DNA of the CDR3 is TGTGCCAGCAGTTCGGGACTAGCGGGACCAAGCATCCACAATGAGCAGTTCTTC. Its protein product is CASSSGLAGPSIHNEQFF.

The chain uses TRBV19 and TRBJ1-1, with TRBD1 matching 7 bases. Germline CDR1 reads LNHDA; CDR2 reads SQIVND (reference sequence). The CDR3 loop spans 14 amino acids. After removal of 5 bases from V and 3 bases from J, the junction contained 6 bases not matched to a gene. CDR3 sequence reads: CASSRQGEYTEAFF. The CDR3 bases are TGTGCCAGTAGTCGACAGGGTGAATACACTGAAGCTTTCTTT.

The chain links TRBV19 to TRBJ1-1; a weak D match, TRBD1 (5 bases). The V gene lost 2 bases and the J gene lost 3 bases, with 13 bases spanning the gap. The germline V gene has CDR1 LNHDA and CDR2 SQIVND (reference sequence). The CDR3 contains 15 residues. The CDR3 DNA is TGTGCCAGTAGTATATTGAAGACAGCAGACACTGAAGCTTTCTTT. It is translated as CASSILKTADTEAFF.

This chain links TRBV19 with TRBJ1-1; 8 bases fit TRBD1. The CDR3 contains 14 residues. Germline trimming cut 3 bases from V and 2 bases from J; bases unmatched to any gene: 2. Germline lookup yields CDR1 LNHDA and CDR2 SQIVND (reference sequence). CDR3 DNA sequence: TGTGCCAGTAGTATGGCAGGGGGCAACACTGAAGCTTTCTTT. Translated, it gives CASSMAGGNTEAFF.

CDR3 region: CASKRAVQETQYF. The CDR3 DNA sequence: TGTGCCAGCAAGCGGGCAGTCCAAGAGACCCAGTACTTC. V and J are TRBV6-5 and TRBJ2-5; weak D call: TRBD2 (6 bases). CDR1 and CDR2 from the germline V gene are MNHEY and SVGAGI. V lost 7 bases and J lost 1, with 10 bases in between. The CDR3 contains 13 residues.

The CDR3 loop is CASGQGSGPGAFF. The CDR3 nucleotides read TGTGCCAGCGGACAGGGAAGCGGGCCTGGAGCTTTCTTT. The rearrangement joins TRBV9 to TRBJ1-1, with 8 bases fitting TRBD1. The V and J ends lost 7 bases and 10 bases, in that order; junction bases with no gene match: 12. The length of the CDR3 is 13 residues. The germline CDR1 and CDR2 sequences are SGDLS and YYNGEE.